The rows below give T cell receptor beta chains drawn from one sample of a study of cytomegalovirus exposure and HLA in healthy donors. Some clones are missing from TCRdb's copy, which holds only in-frame ones; the method was immunoSEQ multiplex PCR. In the table there are approximately 130,000 clones, approximately 85% of which are singletons. The sequencing input was PBMCs. The receptors originated from a woman aged 25 to 39 in good health and CMV-seropositive. Each CDR3 is given without its conserved first and last residue. A D gene is named only where the DNA matches it firmly.

v_call d_call cdr3_aa
TRBV10-3 TRBD2 AISLAGAHTDTQY
TRBV15 NA ATSRDRPGNYGYT
TRBV7-8 TRBD2 ASHVAGPLSAQY
TRBV5-1 TRBD1 ASSEAGQGYYEQY
TRBV9 NA ASSKGVGANYGYT
TRBV2 NA ASSEWEGGYT
TRBV9 NA ASSVRTVGNEQF
TRBV6-1 NA ASGKTGFNQPQH
TRBV9 NA ASSVVGTRAETQY
TRBV5-4 NA ASSLQGTYNEQF
TRBV30 NA AWSVRVWDTQY
TRBV5-1 NA ASRVAAQETRY
TRBV6-5 TRBD1 ASSYSLQGSYGYT
TRBV7-9 TRBD2 ASSSPTSGGPGPRGTQY
TRBV7-8 NA ASSLESGAISYNSPLH
TRBV28 NA ASRLGGKKAF
TRBV12-5 NA AMGGKLF
TRBV30 TRBD2 ACPSSGRADEQF
TRBV5-1 TRBD1 ASSLAFGTGAYEQY
TRBV28 TRBD1 ASSLQGGIGYT